This TCR beta chain was documented in a study of T-cell reconstitution after alpha-beta-depleted transplantation in children. Unique molecular identifiers were built into the TCRbeta library. TCRdb re-called the PCR reads through MiXCR, storing one row per CDR3 protein. The sample holds 450,000 to 600,000 distinct CDR3 sequences; over 10% are singletons and the top ten take 2.2%. Study-wide results and caveats: Newly produced T cells mostly accounted for T-cell counts and diversity one year post-transplant. Recipient T cells and thymic progenitors that survived were the source of the high TCRbeta diversity seen at day 60 in some patients. At around two months after transplant, the alpha-beta T cells were reportedly derived from several hundred expanded clones that came from non-depleted graft cells.

A note on this clonotype: Its target is unknown.

The clonotype originates from a male patient aged 10 to 17 who had a stem cell transplant for acute myeloid leukemia, so the T cells may come from the graft donor. Material: PBMCs, mostly from graft donor cells, obtained 360 days after TCRalphabeta/CD19-depleted stem cell transplant.

This chain's CDR3 is CASSIPLVGSTGELFF. The CDR3 DNA reads TGTGCCAGCAGCATACCCCTCGTAGGTTCCACCGGGGAGCTGTTTTTT. The V gene is TRBV12-3 or TRBV12-4, the J gene TRBJ2-2; D is unclear. V lost 6 bases to trimming and J lost 4 bases, with 18 bases between them. This CDR3 is 16 amino acids long.